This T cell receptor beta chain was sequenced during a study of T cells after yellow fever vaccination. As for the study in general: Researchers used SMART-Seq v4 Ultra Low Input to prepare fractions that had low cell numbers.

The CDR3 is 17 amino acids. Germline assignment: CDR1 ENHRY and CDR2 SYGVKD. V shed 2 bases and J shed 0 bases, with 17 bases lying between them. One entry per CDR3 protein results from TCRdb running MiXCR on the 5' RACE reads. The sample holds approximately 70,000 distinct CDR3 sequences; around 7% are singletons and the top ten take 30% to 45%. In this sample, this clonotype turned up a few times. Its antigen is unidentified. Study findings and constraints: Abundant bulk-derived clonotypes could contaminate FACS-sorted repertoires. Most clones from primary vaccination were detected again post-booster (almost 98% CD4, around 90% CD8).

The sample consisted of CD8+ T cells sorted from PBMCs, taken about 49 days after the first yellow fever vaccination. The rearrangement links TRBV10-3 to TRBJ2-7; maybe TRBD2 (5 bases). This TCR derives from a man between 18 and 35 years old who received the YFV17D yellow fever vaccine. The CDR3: CAISEPYGEYGSYEQYF. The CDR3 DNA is TGTGCCATCAGTGAGCCTTACGGGGAGTACGGCTCCTACGAGCAGTACTTC.